This T cell receptor beta chain was recorded in a study of Tregs in tolerant kidney transplant recipients. Study-wide results and limits: This study did not directly address biological reproducibility.

This clone was picked up one time. Its antigen is unknown. Germline V gene lookup returns CDR1 WSHSY and CDR2 SAAADI. V lost 7 bases and J lost 5; bases outside the gene matches: 8. CDR3 length: 14 amino acids. Generated by immunoSEQ multiplex PCR, the TCRdb table keeps only in-frame clones and is missing some. The repertoire holds about 61,000 clones, with 80% to 90% as singletons. The chain combines TRBV10-2 with TRBJ1-2, with 9 bases that match TRBD1. The source was Tregs from blood, collected before the transplant. The receptor was isolated from a human donor who received a combined kidney and bone marrow transplant. In DNA form, the CDR3 reads TGCGCCAGCATCGGGACAGGGCTTCGGTATGGCTACACCTTC. Translation gives CASIGTGLRYGYTF.